These T cell receptor beta chains were read from a single sample in a study of blood T cell repertoires in COVID-19. Data came from immunoSEQ multiplex PCR; TCRdb stores just in-frame clones and leaves some out. The sample includes roughly 130,000 clones, approximately 88% of them seen just once. Sequences were obtained from peripheral blood. The source of these receptors is a woman in her 30s who had recovered from COVID-19. Both conserved end residues are part of each CDR3. A D gene is named only where the DNA matches it firmly. Clone size, where shown, is once, few, many, or a class for clones that have expanded.

TRBJ1-1 - - TRBV27 TGTGCCAGCAGGGCTGACAAACGAAGCACTGAAGCTTTCTTT CASRADKRSTEAFF
TRBJ2-1 - - TRBV30 TGTGCCTGGACAGGGCAGTCCCCTTCCTACAATGAGCAGTTCTTC CAWTGQSPSYNEQFF
TRBJ1-2 few TRBD1 TRBV7-9 TGTGCCAGCAGCCCGGGACAGGGGAGGGGCTACACCTTC CASSPGQGRGYTF
TRBJ2-7 few - TRBV30 TGTGCCTGGAGTAAACAGGTCGTCTACGAGCAGTACTTC CAWSKQVVYEQYF
TRBJ2-3 - TRBD2 TRBV19 TGTGCCAGTAGGCGGACTAGCGGGTACAGATCAGATACGCAGTATTTT CASRRTSGYRSDTQYF
TRBJ1-2 - - TRBV12-3/TRBV12-4 TGTGCCAGCAGTTTGGGACACAACTATGGCTACACCTTC CASSLGHNYGYTF
TRBJ1-1 - - TRBV19 TGTGCCAGTAAGGTCCCAGGGGCGGCTAACACTGAAGCTTTCTTT CASKVPGAANTEAFF
TRBJ2-3 - TRBD2 TRBV7-3 TGTGCCAGCAGCTTAGGGGCCGCGGGACTAACCACAGATACGCAGTATTTT CASSLGAAGLTTDTQYF
TRBJ1-2 - - TRBV5-5 TGTGCCAGCAGCTTGGTTGGAAGGCAGGGATACGGCTACACCTTC CASSLVGRQGYGYTF
TRBJ2-7 - TRBD2 TRBV6-5 TGTGCCAGCACCCGGGGGGACGAGCAGTACTTC CASTRGDEQYF
TRBJ2-1 - TRBD2 TRBV19 TGTGCCAGTAGTATTTACGGCGGGAGCGTCAATGAGCAGTTCTTC CASSIYGGSVNEQFF
TRBJ2-7 many TRBD2 TRBV2 TGTGCCAGCAGGTCGCGCCGGGACTACTCCTACGAGCAGTACTTC CASRSRRDYSYEQYF
TRBJ1-1 - TRBD1 TRBV5-1 TGCGCCAGCAGGAGACAGGGGGCAGTCACTGAAGCTTTCTTT CASRRQGAVTEAFF
TRBJ1-1 - TRBD1 TRBV3-1/TRBV3-2 TGTGCCAGCAGCCAAGCCTGGACAGGGGAGTCCACTGAAGCTTTCTTT CASSQAWTGESTEAFF
TRBJ1-1 - - TRBV6-5 TGTGCCACCCTAAAACCTGGGGGGGTGAACACTGAAGCTTTCTTT CATLKPGGVNTEAFF
TRBJ1-1 - TRBD1 TRBV5-5 TGTGCCAGCAGCTTACCAGGGGGGCCTTTGGAAGCTTTCTTT CASSLPGGPLEAFF
TRBJ1-2 - - TRBV11-2 TGTGCCAGCAGCTTAGGTTCAACAATCTATGGCTACACCTTC CASSLGSTIYGYTF
TRBJ1-1 few - TRBV12-3/TRBV12-4 TGTGCCAGCAGTTTCCGAAGCTCTGAAGCTTTCTTT CASSFRSSEAFF
TRBJ1-2 once - TRBV11-2 TGTGCCAGCAGCTTAACGACGGAACGACGAGCGGCGGTTCGGGGCTACACCTTC CASSLTTERRAAVRGYTF
TRBJ2-7 once - TRBV5-1 TGCGCCAGCAGCTTGATCTCCCTGAGCTCCTACGAGCAGTACTTC CASSLISLSSYEQYF
TRBJ1-4 few - TRBV7-8 TGTGCCAGCAGCCCTACCGTGGGGACACCAAATGAAAAACTGTTTTTT CASSPTVGTPNEKLFF
TRBJ1-2 - - TRBV25-1 TGTGCCAGCAGTGCAGGTGCCTATGGCTACACCTTC CASSAGAYGYTF
TRBJ2-5 once TRBD1 TRBV7-9 TGTGCCAGCAGCTTATCGGGCGACAGGGCGGAGACCCAGTACTTC CASSLSGDRAETQYF
TRBJ1-5 - TRBD1 TRBV11-1 TGTGCCAGCAGCTCCGGGACAGGGAGCAATCAGCCCCAGCATTTT CASSSGTGSNQPQHF
TRBJ1-2 - - TRBV4-1 TGCGCCAGCAGCCATCAAAGGGGGGGAGAAAACTATGGCTACACCTTC CASSHQRGGENYGYTF
TRBJ1-1 few - TRBV6-5 TGTGCCAGCAGTTACGACGGGGTAGCGACTGAAGCTTTCTTT CASSYDGVATEAFF
TRBJ2-3 - - TRBV11-3 TGTGCCAGCAGCCGTCAGGGAGATACGCAGTATTTT CASSRQGDTQYF
TRBJ1-1 few - TRBV15 TGTGCCACCAGCAGACGGGGGGGCACTGAAGCTTTCTTT CATSRRGGTEAFF
TRBJ2-7 - - TRBV11-2 TGTGCCAGCAGCGTTAGCGGCGAGCAGTACTTC CASSVSGEQYF
TRBJ1-6 once - TRBV12-3/TRBV12-4 TGTGCCAGCAGTTTTAACTGGCGAGGAGCCCTCCACTTT CASSFNWRGALHF
TRBJ2-1 - TRBD1 TRBV18 TGTGCCAGCTCACTGACAGACAGGGTGGAGCAGTTCTTC CASSLTDRVEQFF
TRBJ2-1 - - TRBV12-2 TGTGCAAGTCGCTTGAGACACGGGACAGGGGAATCGTTTCGTAACAATGAGCAGTTCTTC CASRLRHGTGESFRNNEQFF
TRBJ2-3 - TRBD2 TRBV7-9 TGTGCCAGCAGCTTAGCCCCCCTAGCGGGAGGGAGCACAGATACGCAGTATTTT CASSLAPLAGGSTDTQYF
TRBJ2-2 - - TRBV13 TGTGCCAGCAGCTCTCTCCATTCCCGCGGAGTTCCCGGGGAGCTGTTTTTT CASSSLHSRGVPGELFF
TRBJ2-5 once TRBD2 TRBV7-2 TGTGCCAGCAGCCCTTCTAGCGGGGTTCAAGAGACCCAGTACTTC CASSPSSGVQETQYF
TRBJ2-3 - TRBD2 TRBV7-7 TGTGCTAGCAGCTTGGGGCTAGCGGGAACGGTAGATACGCAGTATTTT CASSLGLAGTVDTQYF
TRBJ1-6 - - TRBV6-5 TGTGCCAGCAGGTTGGGGGCTCTTGGGGGTTCACCCCTCCACTTT CASRLGALGGSPLHF
TRBJ1-6 - TRBD1 TRBV6-6 TGTGCCAGCAGTTACAAGGACAGGGGTAATTCACCCCTCCACTTT CASSYKDRGNSPLHF
TRBJ2-7 - TRBD2 TRBV6-2/TRBV6-3 TGTGCCAGCAGTTACGTAGCGGGGGCCTACGAGCAGTACTTC CASSYVAGAYEQYF
TRBJ2-5 - - TRBV4-1 TGCGCCAGCAGCCAAGATGGTGCAGGGGTGATGGGTGAGACCCAGTACTTC CASSQDGAGVMGETQYF
TRBJ2-2 - TRBD2 TRBV9 TGTGCCAGCGCCGGGGGGGCTGGCGGGGAGCTGTTTTTT CASAGGAGGELFF
TRBJ1-5 - - TRBV6-1 TGTGCCAGCAGTGAGACAGTCAATCAGCCCCAGCATTTT CASSETVNQPQHF
TRBJ1-5 once TRBD1 TRBV5-6 TGTGCCAGCAGCTCAGAGGGGACAGGTGATCAGCCCCAGCATTTT CASSSEGTGDQPQHF
TRBJ1-2 - - TRBV21-1 TGTGCCAGCAGCAAATTTGGACAGAACTCCTATGGCTACACCTTC CASSKFGQNSYGYTF
TRBJ2-7 - - TRBV3-1/TRBV3-2 TGTGCCAGCAGCCAAGGGGAGACATTCACCTCCTACGAGCAGTACTTC CASSQGETFTSYEQYF
TRBJ2-7 once TRBD2 TRBV5-6 TGTGCCAGCAGCTTGGCGGGGGGGGCGGACTACGAGCAGTACTTC CASSLAGGADYEQYF
TRBJ1-1 - TRBD1 TRBV2 TGTGCCAGCGTTGAAATGACAGGGGGTAACACTGAAGCTTTCTTT CASVEMTGGNTEAFF
TRBJ2-1 - - TRBV5-1 TGCGCCAGCAGCTTGCTGGGGGGGGCGGATGAGCAGTTCTTC CASSLLGGADEQFF
TRBJ2-1 - TRBD2 TRBV27 TGTGCCAGCAGGGGACTAGCGGGGGGTAATGAGCAGTTCTTC CASRGLAGGNEQFF
TRBJ1-5 - - TRBV6-6 TGTGCCAGCAGTTCGGGCAGGGATAGCAATCAGCCCCAGCATTTT CASSSGRDSNQPQHF
TRBJ2-3 - - TRBV25-1 TGTGCCAGCAGAAAGAACCCGGGAGCGAGCACAGATACGCAGTATTTT CASRKNPGASTDTQYF
TRBJ2-5 - TRBD2 TRBV10-3 TGTGCCACCTTAGGGACCGGGGGGGAGACCCAGTACTTC CATLGTGGETQYF
TRBJ2-2 - - TRBV27 TGTGCCAGCAGTTTCGGACTTAACACCGGGGAGCTGTTTTTT CASSFGLNTGELFF